This T cell receptor (beta chain) was retrieved from a study of CD8 T cells in ankylosing spondylitis. Whole-study results and caveats: Disease-linked clones were reportedly significantly enriched in matched ankylosing spondylitis synovial fluid. Seemingly characteristic of ankylosing spondylitis blood was a TCR beta motif consisting of eight highly homologous variants. Previously reported in reactive arthritis synovial fluid and blood were some of the motif variants.

There are a few counts of this clonotype. Its antigen is not known. There are 15 residues in the CDR3. With 3 bases clipped from V and 4 bases from J, the junction kept 8 bases outside the gene matches. In germline, CDR1 is DFQATT, CDR2 SNEGSKA (reference sequence). The TCR beta libraries were generated through quantitative 5'-RACE incorporating molecular barcodes. TCRdb re-called the 5' RACE reads through MiXCR, storing one row per CDR3 protein. Counted here are around 440,000 distinct CDR3 sequences, 15% to 20% occurring once; the ten biggest clones make up just over 1%. Sequences were obtained from blood, either unsorted or a sorted T cell fraction (not recorded which). The receptor's source is a male donor with ankylosing spondylitis. The rearrangement joins TRBV20-1 to TRBJ2-5; 10 nucleotides align to TRBD2. CDR3 loop: CSASPSGRAGETQYF. The CDR3 bases are TGCAGTGCTAGCCCCAGCGGGAGGGCCGGAGAGACCCAGTACTTC.